A single sample gave rise to the 5 T cell receptor beta chains below, sequenced in a study of blood T cell repertoires in COVID-19. Method: immunoSEQ multiplex PCR; TCRdb's copy keeps in-frame clones and lacks some. The table shows fewer than 250,000 clones, with 81% occurring only once. Sequenced input: PBMCs or T cells enriched from blood (not recorded which). Receptors were obtained from a woman aged 50 to 65 with acute COVID-19.

V is TRBV7-2 and J is TRBJ1-3; tentatively, D is TRBD1 (6 bases). The CDR3 totals 17 residues. CDR1 and CDR2 from the germline V gene are SGHTA and FQGNSA. Trimming removed 5 bases from V and 0 bases from J, with 17 bases in between. The CDR3 spells CASSARGRGFSGNTIYF. The CDR3 DNA sequence: TGTGCCAGCAGCGCCAGGGGTCGGGGTTTCTCTGGAAACACCATATATTTT. The full variable domain, completed using reference TRBV7-2 and TRBJ1-3, is GAGVSQSPSNKVTEKGKDVELRCDPISGHTALYWYRQSLGQGLEFLIYFQGNSAPDKSGLPSDRFSAERTGGSVSTLTIQRTQQEDSAVYLCASSARGRGFSGNTIYFGEGSWLTVV.

The rearrangement joins TRBV24-1 to TRBJ1-1; TRBD1 is a possible D gene (5 bases). Germline CDR1 is KGHDR and CDR2 is SFDVKD. V lost 5 bases and J lost 6, with 18 bases in between. The CDR3 totals 15 residues. The CDR3 sequence is CATSGREGRFAEAFF. The CDR3 DNA sequence: TGTGCCACCAGTGGGCGGGAGGGGAGGTTCGCTGAAGCTTTCTTT.

The chain carries TRBV6-1 and TRBJ1-2, with 7 bases matching TRBD1. This CDR3 has 13 amino acids. The germline CDR1 and CDR2 sequences are MNHNS and SASEGT. V trimming: 7 bases; J trimming: 4 bases; junction bases outside the gene matches: 6. CDR3 loop: CASNIGTAYGYTF. The CDR3 DNA follows: TGTGCCAGCAATATAGGGACAGCCTATGGCTACACCTTC.

V and J are TRBV6-5 and TRBJ1-5; D unclear. The V and J ends lost 7 bases and 4 bases respectively, with 11 bases between them. Germline-derived CDR1 and CDR2 are MNHEY and SVGAGI. CDR3 length: 13 amino acids. The CDR3 DNA is TGTGCCAGCACCCGGGGTACAAATCAGCCCCAGCATTTT. This encodes CASTRGTNQPQHF.

This sequence joins TRBV5-1 and TRBJ2-5; 7 bases map to TRBD2. Germline assignment: CDR1 SGHRS and CDR2 YFSETQ. V was pared by 0 bases and J by 6 bases, with 8 bases of the junction left unmatched. The CDR3 covers 15 residues. The CDR3 DNA is TGCGCCAGCAGCTTGGTGGGACTACGTTCGCAGACCCAGTACTTC. Translation: CASSLVGLRSQTQYF. The entire variable domain, with the rest obtained from reference TRBV5-1 and TRBJ2-5, is as follows: KAGVTQTPRYLIKTRGQQVTLSCSPISGHRSVSWYQQTPGQGLQFLFEYFSETQRNKGNFPGRFSGRQFSNSRSEMNVSTLELGDSALYLCASSLVGLRSQTQYFGPGTRLLVL.